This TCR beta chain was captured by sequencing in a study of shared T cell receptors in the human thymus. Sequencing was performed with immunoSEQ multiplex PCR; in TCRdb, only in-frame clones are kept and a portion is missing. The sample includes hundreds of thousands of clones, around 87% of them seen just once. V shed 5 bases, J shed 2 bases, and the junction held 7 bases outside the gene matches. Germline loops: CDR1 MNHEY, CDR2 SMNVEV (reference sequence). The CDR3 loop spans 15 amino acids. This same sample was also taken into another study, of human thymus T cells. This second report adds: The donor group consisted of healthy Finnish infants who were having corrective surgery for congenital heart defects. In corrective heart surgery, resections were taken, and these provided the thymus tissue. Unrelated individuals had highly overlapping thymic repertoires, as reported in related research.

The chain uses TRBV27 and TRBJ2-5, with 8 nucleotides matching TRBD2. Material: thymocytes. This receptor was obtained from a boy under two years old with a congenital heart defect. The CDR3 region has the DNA TGTGCCAGCAGTCCCACACTAGCGGATCAAGAGACCCAGTACTTC. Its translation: CASSPTLADQETQYF.